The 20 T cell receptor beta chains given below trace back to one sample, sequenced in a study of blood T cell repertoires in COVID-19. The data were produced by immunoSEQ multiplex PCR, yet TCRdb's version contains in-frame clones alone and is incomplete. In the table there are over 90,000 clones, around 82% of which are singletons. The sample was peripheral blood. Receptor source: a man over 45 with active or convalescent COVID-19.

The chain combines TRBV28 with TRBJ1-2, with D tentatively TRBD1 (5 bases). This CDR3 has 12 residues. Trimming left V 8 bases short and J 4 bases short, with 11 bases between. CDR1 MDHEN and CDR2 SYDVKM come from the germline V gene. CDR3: CASGDRVYGYTF. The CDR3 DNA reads TGTGCCAGCGGAGACAGAGTCTATGGCTACACCTTC.

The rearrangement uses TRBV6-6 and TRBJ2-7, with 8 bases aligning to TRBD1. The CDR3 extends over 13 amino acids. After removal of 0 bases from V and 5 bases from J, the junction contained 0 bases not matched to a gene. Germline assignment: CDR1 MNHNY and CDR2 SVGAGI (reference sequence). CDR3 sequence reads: CASSYSTGDEQYV. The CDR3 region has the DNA TGTGCCAGCAGTTACTCGACAGGGGACGAGCAGTACGTC.

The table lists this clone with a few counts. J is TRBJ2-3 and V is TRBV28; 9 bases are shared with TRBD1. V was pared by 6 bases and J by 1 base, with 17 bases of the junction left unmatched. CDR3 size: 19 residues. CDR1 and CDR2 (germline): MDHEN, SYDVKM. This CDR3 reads CASRIPKGTGGRGTDTQYF. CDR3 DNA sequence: TGTGCCAGCAGGATCCCCAAAGGCACAGGGGGCAGGGGCACAGATACGCAGTATTTT.

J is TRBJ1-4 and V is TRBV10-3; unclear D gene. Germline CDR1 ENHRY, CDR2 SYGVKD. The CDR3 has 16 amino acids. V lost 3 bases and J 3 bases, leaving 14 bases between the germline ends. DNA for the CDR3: TGTGCCATCAGTGACCCCACCGGGGATGCTAATGAAAAACTGTTTTTT. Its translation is CAISDPTGDANEKLFF.

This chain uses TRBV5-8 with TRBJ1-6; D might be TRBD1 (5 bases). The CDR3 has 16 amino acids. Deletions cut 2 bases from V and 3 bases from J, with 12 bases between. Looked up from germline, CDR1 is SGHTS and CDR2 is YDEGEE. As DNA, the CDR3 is TGTGCCAGCAGCTTCGGAGGGGAGTACTATAATTCACCCCTCCACTTT. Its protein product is CASSFGGEYYNSPLHF.

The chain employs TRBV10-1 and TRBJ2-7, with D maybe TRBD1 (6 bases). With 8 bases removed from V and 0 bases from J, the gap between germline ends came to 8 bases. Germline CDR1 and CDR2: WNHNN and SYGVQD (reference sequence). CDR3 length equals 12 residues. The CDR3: CASQGFSYEQYF. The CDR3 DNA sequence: TGCGCCAGCCAGGGGTTCTCCTACGAGCAGTACTTC.

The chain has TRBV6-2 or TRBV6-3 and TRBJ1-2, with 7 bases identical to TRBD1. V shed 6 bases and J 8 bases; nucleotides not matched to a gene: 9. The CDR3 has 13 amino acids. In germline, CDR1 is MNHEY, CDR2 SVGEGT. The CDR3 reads CASSGRQGLGYTF. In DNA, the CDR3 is TGTGCCAGCAGCGGGCGACAGGGTCTGGGCTACACCTTC.

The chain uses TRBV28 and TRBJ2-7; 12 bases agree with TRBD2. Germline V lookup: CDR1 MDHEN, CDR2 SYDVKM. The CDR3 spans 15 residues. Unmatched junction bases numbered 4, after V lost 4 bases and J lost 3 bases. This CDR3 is CASSSPTSGGYEQYV. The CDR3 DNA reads TGTGCCAGCAGTTCGCCGACTAGCGGGGGCTACGAGCAGTACGTC.

In nucleotides, the CDR3 is TGTGCCAGCAGCCTACAGGGGACACCCGGGGAGCTGTTTTTT. Translating it yields CASSLQGTPGELFF. The rearrangement uses TRBV5-4 and TRBJ2-2; TRBD1 aligns across 7 bases. From germline, CDR1 is SGHNT and CDR2 YYREEE (reference sequence). J lost 6 bases, V lost 4 bases, and 6 bases had no gene match. The CDR3 is 14 amino acids.

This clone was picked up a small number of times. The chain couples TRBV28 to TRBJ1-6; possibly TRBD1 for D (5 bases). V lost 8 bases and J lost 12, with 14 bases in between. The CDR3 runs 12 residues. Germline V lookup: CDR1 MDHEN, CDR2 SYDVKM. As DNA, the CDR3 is TGTGCCAGCGGAGTTCAGGGAAAACCCCTCCACTTT. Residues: CASGVQGKPLHF.

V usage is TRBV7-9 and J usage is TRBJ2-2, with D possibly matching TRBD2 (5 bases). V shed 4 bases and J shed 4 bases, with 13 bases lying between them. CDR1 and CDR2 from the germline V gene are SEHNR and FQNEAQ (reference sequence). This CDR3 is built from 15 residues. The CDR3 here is CASSSRVGSTGELFF. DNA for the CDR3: TGTGCCAGCAGCTCTCGGGTAGGGAGCACCGGGGAGCTGTTTTTT.

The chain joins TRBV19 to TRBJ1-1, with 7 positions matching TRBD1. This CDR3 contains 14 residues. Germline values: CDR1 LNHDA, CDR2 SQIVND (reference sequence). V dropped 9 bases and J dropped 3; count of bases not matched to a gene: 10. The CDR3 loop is CASARQTGYTEAFF. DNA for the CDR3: TGTGCCAGCGCAAGACAGACAGGGTACACTGAAGCTTTCTTT.

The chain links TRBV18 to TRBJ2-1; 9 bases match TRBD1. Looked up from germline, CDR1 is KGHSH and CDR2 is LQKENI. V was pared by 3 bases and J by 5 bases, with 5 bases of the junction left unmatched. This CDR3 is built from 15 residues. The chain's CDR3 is CASSPGQGNNNEQFF. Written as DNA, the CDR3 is TGTGCCAGCTCACCTGGACAGGGGAACAACAATGAGCAGTTCTTC.

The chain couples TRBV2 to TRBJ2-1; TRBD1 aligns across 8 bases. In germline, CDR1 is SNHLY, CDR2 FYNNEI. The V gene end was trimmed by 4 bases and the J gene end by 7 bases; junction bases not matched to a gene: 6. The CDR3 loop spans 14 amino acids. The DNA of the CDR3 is TGTGCCAGCAGTGTGCAGGGGGCTAGGAATGAGCAGTTCTTC. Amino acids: CASSVQGARNEQFF. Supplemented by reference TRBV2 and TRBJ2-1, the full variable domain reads EPEVTQTPSHQVTQMGQEVILRCVPISNHLYFYWYRQILGQKVEFLVSFYNNEISEKSEIFDDQFSVERPDGSNFTLKIRSTKLEDSAMYFCASSVQGARNEQFFGPGTRLTVL.

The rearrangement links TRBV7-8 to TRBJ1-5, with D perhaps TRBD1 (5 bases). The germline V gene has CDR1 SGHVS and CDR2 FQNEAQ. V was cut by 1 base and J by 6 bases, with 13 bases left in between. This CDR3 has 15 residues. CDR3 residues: CASSLGRATGQPQHF. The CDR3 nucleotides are TGTGCCAGCAGCTTAGGCAGGGCAACGGGTCAGCCCCAGCATTTT. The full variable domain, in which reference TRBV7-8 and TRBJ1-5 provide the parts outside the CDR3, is GAGVSQSPRYKVAKRGQDVALRCDPISGHVSLFWYQQALGQGPEFLTYFQNEAQLDKSGLPSDRFFAERPEGSVSTLKIQRTQQEDSAVYLCASSLGRATGQPQHFGDGTRLSIL.

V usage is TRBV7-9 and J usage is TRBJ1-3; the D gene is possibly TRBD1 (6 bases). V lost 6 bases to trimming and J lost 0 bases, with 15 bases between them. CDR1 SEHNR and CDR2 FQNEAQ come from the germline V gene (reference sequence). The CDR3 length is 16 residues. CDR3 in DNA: TGTGCCAGCAGTGCACGACAGGCGAGCTCTGGAAACACCATATATTTT. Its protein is CASSARQASSGNTIYF.

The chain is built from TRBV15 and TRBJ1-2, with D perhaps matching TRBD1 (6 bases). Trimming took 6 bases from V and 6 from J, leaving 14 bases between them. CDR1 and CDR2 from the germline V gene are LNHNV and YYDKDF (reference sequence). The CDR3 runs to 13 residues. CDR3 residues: CATRTGQQDGYTF. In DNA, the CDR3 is TGTGCCACCAGGACCGGACAGCAGGATGGCTACACCTTC.

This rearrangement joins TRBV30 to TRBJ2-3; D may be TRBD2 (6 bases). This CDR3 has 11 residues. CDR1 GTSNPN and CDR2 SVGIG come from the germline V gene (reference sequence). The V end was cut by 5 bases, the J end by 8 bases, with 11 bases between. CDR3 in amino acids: CAWAGLGTQYF. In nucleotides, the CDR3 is TGTGCCTGGGCGGGGTTAGGTACGCAGTATTTT.

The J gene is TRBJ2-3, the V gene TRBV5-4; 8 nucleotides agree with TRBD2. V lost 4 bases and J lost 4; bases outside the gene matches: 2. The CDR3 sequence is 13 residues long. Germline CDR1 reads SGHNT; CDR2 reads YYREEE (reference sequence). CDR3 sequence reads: CASSPGGADTQYF. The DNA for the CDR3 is TGTGCCAGCAGCCCCGGGGGGGCAGATACGCAGTATTTT.

The CDR3, as DNA: TGTGCCAGCTCACGGGATGGGAGCGGGAGCACAGATACGCAGTATTTT. It yields the protein CASSRDGSGSTDTQYF. The chain uses TRBV18 and TRBJ2-3, with a tentative D call TRBD2 (6 bases). Germline lookup yields CDR1 KGHSH and CDR2 LQKENI. CDR3 length: 16 residues. The ends were cut back, 4 bases at V and 0 bases at J, with 14 bases in the middle.